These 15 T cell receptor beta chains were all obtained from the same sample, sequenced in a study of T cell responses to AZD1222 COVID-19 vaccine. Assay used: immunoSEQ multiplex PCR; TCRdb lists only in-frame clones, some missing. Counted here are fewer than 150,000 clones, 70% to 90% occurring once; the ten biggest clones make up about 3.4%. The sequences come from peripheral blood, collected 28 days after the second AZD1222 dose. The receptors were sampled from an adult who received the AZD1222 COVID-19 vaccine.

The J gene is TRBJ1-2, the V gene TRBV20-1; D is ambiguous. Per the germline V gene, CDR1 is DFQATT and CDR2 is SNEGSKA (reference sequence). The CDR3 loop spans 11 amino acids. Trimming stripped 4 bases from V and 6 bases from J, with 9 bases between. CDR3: CSAMSWNGYTF. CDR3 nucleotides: TGCAGTGCTATGAGCTGGAATGGCTACACCTTC.

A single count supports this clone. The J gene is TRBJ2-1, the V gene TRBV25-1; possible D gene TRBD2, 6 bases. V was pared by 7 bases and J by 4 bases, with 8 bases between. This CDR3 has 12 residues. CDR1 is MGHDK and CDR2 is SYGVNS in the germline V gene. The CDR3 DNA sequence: TGTGCCAGCACCGCGGGGTACAATGAGCAGTTCTTC. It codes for CASTAGYNEQFF.

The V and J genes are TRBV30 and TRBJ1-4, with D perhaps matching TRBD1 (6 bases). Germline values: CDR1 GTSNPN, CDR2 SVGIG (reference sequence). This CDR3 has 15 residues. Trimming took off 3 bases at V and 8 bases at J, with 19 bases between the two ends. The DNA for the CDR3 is TGTGCCTGGAGGGGAATACAGGGTGTGGAGGAAAAACTGTTTTTT. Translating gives CAWRGIQGVEEKLFF. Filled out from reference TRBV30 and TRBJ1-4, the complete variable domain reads SQTIHQWPATLVQPVGSPLSLECTVEGTSNPNLYWYRQAAGRGLQLLFYSVGIGQISSEVPQNLSASRPQDRQFILSSKKLLLSDSGFYLCAWRGIQGVEEKLFFGSGTQLSVL.

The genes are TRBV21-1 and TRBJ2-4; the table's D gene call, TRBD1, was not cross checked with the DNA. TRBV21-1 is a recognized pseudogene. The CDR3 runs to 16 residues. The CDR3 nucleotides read TGTGCCAGCAGCAAAGAGGAAGAACAGGGGGAAAACATTCAGTACTTC. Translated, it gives CASSKEEEQGENIQYF.

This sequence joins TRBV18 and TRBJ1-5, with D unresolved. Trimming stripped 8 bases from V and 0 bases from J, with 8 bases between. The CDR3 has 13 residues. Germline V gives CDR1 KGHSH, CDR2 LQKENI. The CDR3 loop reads CASRDDSNQPQHF. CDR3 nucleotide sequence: TGTGCCAGCCGCGACGATAGCAATCAGCCCCAGCATTTT.

The CDR3 spells CASSPEPLAGVDTQYF. Written as DNA, the CDR3 is TGCGCCAGCAGCCCGGAGCCACTAGCGGGAGTGGATACGCAGTATTTT. The rearrangement links TRBV5-1 to TRBJ2-3; 11 nucleotides agree with TRBD2. The germline V gene has CDR1 SGHRS and CDR2 YFSETQ. This CDR3 contains 16 residues. Trimming at V came to 4 bases and at J to 6 bases, leaving 10 bases not matched to a gene.

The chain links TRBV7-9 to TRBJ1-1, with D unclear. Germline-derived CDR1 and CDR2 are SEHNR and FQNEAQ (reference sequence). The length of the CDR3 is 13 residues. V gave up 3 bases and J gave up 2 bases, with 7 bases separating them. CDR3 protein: CASSFFANTEAFF. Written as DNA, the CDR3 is TGTGCCAGCAGCTTTTTTGCAAACACTGAAGCTTTCTTT.

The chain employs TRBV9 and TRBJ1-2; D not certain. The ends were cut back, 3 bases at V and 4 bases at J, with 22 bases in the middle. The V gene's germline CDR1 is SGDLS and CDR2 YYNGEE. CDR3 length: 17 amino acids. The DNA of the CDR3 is TGTGCCAGCAGCGCCACCCATGCCTTTGACGGCTTCTATGGCTACACCTTC. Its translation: CASSATHAFDGFYGYTF.

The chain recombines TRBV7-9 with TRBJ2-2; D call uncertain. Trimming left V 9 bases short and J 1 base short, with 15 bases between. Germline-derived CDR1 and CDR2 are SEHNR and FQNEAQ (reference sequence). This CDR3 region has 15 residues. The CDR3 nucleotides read TGTGCCAGTTACGGACCAGATTGGAACACCGGGGAGCTGTTTTTT. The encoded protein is CASYGPDWNTGELFF.

CDR3 region: CASSYSRIVGGYTF. The CDR3 region has the DNA TGTGCCAGCAGTTACTCCCGGATAGTAGGCGGCTACACCTTC. V gene TRBV6-5 combines with J gene TRBJ1-2, with unresolved D. Germline CDR1 MNHEY, CDR2 SVGAGI. Trimming took 0 bases from V and 8 from J, leaving 13 bases between them. The CDR3 has 14 residues.

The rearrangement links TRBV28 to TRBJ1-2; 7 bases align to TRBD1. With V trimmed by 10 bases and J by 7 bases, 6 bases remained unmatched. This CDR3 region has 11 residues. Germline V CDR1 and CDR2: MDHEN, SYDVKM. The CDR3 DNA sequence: TGTGCCACCAAGACAGGGAGTGGCTACACCTTC. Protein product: CATKTGSGYTF.

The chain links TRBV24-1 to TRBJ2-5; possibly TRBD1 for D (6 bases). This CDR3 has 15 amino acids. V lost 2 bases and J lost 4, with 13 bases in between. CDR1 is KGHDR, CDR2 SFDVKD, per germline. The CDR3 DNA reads TGTGCCACCAGTGATTCGCAGGTACAGGGAGAGACCCAGTACTTC. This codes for CATSDSQVQGETQYF.

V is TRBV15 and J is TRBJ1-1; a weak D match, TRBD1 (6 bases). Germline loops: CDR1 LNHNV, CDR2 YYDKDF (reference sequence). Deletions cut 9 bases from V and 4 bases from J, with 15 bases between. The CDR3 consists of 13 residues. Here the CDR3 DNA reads TGTGCCACTTCAACAGGGTCTAGCACTGAAGCTTTCTTT. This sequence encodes CATSTGSSTEAFF.

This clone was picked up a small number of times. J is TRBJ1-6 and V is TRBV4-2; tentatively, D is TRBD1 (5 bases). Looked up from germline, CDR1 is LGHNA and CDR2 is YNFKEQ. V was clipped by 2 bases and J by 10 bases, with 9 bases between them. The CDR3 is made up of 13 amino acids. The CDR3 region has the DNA TGTGCCAGCAGCCAAAAGGGGAGATCACCCCTCCACTTT. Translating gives CASSQKGRSPLHF.

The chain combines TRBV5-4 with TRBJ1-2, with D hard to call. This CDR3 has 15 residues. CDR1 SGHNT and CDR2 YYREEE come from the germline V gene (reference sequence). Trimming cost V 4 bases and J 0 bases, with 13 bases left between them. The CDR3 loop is CASSPIPLSNYGYTF. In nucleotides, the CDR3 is TGTGCCAGCAGCCCCATTCCCCTCTCTAACTATGGCTACACCTTC.